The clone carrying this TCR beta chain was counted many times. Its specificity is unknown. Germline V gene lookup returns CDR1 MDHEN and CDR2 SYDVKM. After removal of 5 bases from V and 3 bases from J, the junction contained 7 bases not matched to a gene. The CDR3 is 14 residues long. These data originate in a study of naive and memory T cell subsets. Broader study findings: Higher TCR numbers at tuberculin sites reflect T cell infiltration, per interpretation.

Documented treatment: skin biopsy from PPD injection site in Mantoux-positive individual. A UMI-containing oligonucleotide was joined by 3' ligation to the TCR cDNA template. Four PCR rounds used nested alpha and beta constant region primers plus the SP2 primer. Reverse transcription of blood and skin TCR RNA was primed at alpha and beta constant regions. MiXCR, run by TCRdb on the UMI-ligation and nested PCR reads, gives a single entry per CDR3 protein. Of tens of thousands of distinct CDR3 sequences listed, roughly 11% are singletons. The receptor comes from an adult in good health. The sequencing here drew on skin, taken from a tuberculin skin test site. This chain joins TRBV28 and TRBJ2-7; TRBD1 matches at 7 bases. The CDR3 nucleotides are TGTGCCAGCAGTCCGGCCGGGACAGTCTACGAGCAGTACTTC. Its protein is CASSPAGTVYEQYF.